The 29 T cell receptor beta chains below were found in one sample sequenced in a study of T cells in Graves' hyperthyroidism and ophthalmopathy. Amplified TCR beta CDR3 regions came from RNA transcripts. During a first-round RT-PCR of the TCR CDR3, the HTBI primer set was used. TCRdb ran MiXCR on the multiplex PCR reads and lists one entry per CDR3 protein. The table has hundreds of thousands of distinct CDR3 sequences, 14% to 15% seen once; the top ten hold around 4.5%. Sequencing used blood. The receptors derive from a woman in her 40s with Graves' ophthalmopathy.

As for this clonotype: At one of its ends the junction is not consistent with the germline gene, which may arise from a read error. The J gene is TRBJ2-2, the V gene TRBV6-2 or TRBV6-3, with D possibly matching TRBD2 (5 bases). The germline V gene has CDR1 MNHEY and CDR2 SVGEGT. This CDR3 region has 11 residues. CDR3 DNA sequence: TGTGCCAGCACCCTACCCGGGAAGCTGTTTTTT. Encoded protein: CASTLPGKLFF.

This clonotype has ten or more counts. The J gene is TRBJ2-5, the V gene TRBV15, with D uncertain. Deletions cut 5 bases from V and 2 bases from J, with 9 bases between. The CDR3 contains 13 residues. The germline CDR1 and CDR2 sequences are LNHNV and YYDKDF (reference sequence). CDR3 region: CATSPGKQETQYF. In DNA form, the CDR3 reads TGTGCCACCAGCCCCGGCAAACAAGAGACCCAGTACTTC.

This clonotype occurred many times. The genes are TRBV11-2 and TRBJ1-2, with D possibly TRBD1 on 6 matching bases. The CDR3 length is 16 residues. Germline values: CDR1 SGHAT, CDR2 FQNNGV. Trimming cost V 0 bases and J 0 bases, with 11 bases left between them. CDR3 sequence reads: CASSLEGHLPNYGYTF. The CDR3 DNA is TGTGCCAGCAGCTTAGAGGGACACCTTCCTAACTATGGCTACACCTTC.

This clonotype was observed many times. The chain joins TRBV12-3 or TRBV12-4 to TRBJ2-7; no definite D call. The CDR3 length is 13 residues. Trimming shortened V by 3 bases and J by 6 bases, and 12 bases separated the two germline ends. CDR3 nucleotide sequence: TGTGCCAGCAGTTTCGCTACTCCTGTCGAGCAGTACTTC. As protein: CASSFATPVEQYF.

This clonotype was seen a few times. The gene calls are TRBV7-9 and TRBJ1-5; D is ambiguous. Trimming cost V 4 bases and J 2 bases, with 9 bases left between them. The germline gives CDR1 SEHNR, CDR2 FQNEAQ (reference sequence). This CDR3 has 14 residues. CDR3 nucleotides: TGTGCCAGCAGCTCCTGGACGGGCAATCAGCCCCAGCATTTT. It yields the protein CASSSWTGNQPQHF.

The chain joins TRBV12-3 or TRBV12-4 to TRBJ2-5; D is possibly TRBD1 (6 bases). Trimming pared 2 bases from V and 1 base from J, leaving 17 bases between. The CDR3 is made up of 17 amino acids. This CDR3 is CASSLMASQGPQETQYF. The DNA for the CDR3 is TGTGCCAGCAGTTTAATGGCTTCCCAGGGGCCCCAAGAGACCCAGTACTTC.

The genes are TRBV5-4 and TRBJ2-7; no clear D gene. V was shortened by 0 bases and J by 1 base, with 17 bases between the two germline ends. The CDR3 runs to 17 residues. Germline V gene sequence: CDR1 SGHNT, CDR2 YYREEE (reference sequence). The CDR3 DNA follows: TGTGCCAGCAGCTTGGTAGTAGGCGGATCAGTATCCTACGAGCAGTACTTC. Translating gives CASSLVVGGSVSYEQYF.

Note on this clonotype: A much larger clone sits a single nucleotide away, making a read error possible. This sequence joins TRBV5-1 and TRBJ2-5, with a tentative D call TRBD2 (6 bases). The germline V gene has CDR1 SGHRS and CDR2 YFSETQ. The CDR3 consists of 13 residues. The CDR3: CASSRDLRETRYF. The CDR3, as DNA: TGCGCCAGCAGTCGGGACTTACGGGAGACCCGGTACTTC. Combining the CDR3 with reference TRBV5-1 and TRBJ2-5 gives the whole variable domain KAGVTQTPRYLIKTRGQQVTLSCSPISGHRSVSWYQQTPGQGLQFLFEYFSETQRNKGNFPGRFSGRQFSNSRSEMNVSTLELGDSALYLCASSRDLRETRYFGPGTRLLVL.

At least ten counts were recorded for this clonotype. The V and J genes are TRBV12-3 or TRBV12-4 and TRBJ2-7, with D perhaps TRBD2 (5 bases). CDR3 length equals 14 residues. Trimming left V 8 bases short and J 2 bases short, with 16 bases between. The CDR3 DNA reads as TGTGCCAGCCGCCCCCGGGATCAAGCCTACGAGCAGTACTTC. Translating it yields CASRPRDQAYEQYF.

The chain employs TRBV5-1 and TRBJ2-2; tentative D call: TRBD1 (6 bases). V was cut by 0 bases and J by 0 bases, with 15 bases left in between. This CDR3 has 18 amino acids. CDR1 SGHRS and CDR2 YFSETQ come from the germline V gene. CDR3 sequence reads: CASSLADRQSSNTGELFF. DNA of the CDR3: TGCGCCAGCAGCTTGGCCGACAGGCAATCATCGAACACCGGGGAGCTGTTTTTT.

This clonotype was seen many times. J is TRBJ2-5 and V is TRBV28; D is ambiguous. In germline, CDR1 is MDHEN, CDR2 SYDVKM. CDR3 length equals 12 residues. Trimming pared 7 bases from V and 9 bases from J, leaving 15 bases between. CDR3 DNA: TGTGCCAGCATGACAATACTTGGGCCCCAGTACTTC. Amino acid sequence: CASMTILGPQYF. Drawing the rest from reference TRBV28 and TRBJ2-5, the complete variable domain is DVKVTQSSRYLVKRTGEKVFLECVQDMDHENMFWYRQDPGLGLRLIYFSYDVKMKEKGDIPEGYSVSREKKERFSLILESASTNQTSMYLCASMTILGPQYFGPGTRLLVL.

As concerns this clonotype: One base away lies a much larger clone, so this may be a sequencing read error. The chain is built from TRBV20-1 and TRBJ1-3; possibly TRBD1 for D (6 bases). CDR3 length: 14 residues. CDR1 is DFQATT, CDR2 SNEGSKA, per germline (reference sequence). The CDR3, as DNA: TGCAGTGCTAGCGACAGGTTCTCTGGAAACAACATATATTTT. Translation: CSASDRFSGNNIYF.

The sample holds a few counts of this clonotype. The chain is built from TRBV28 and TRBJ1-5; 9 bases line up with TRBD1. The J segment lost 5 bases and the V segment lost 8 bases, leaving 13 bases of the junction unmatched. Germline CDR1 MDHEN, CDR2 SYDVKM. The CDR3 contains 16 residues. As DNA, the CDR3 is TGTGCCAGCTCGGACCCTACAGGGGGCAGGCATCAGCCCCAGCATTTT. This sequence encodes CASSDPTGGRHQPQHF.

This clonotype showed up many times. The chain couples TRBV7-9 to TRBJ1-2; the D is unclear. The V end lost 5 bases, the J end lost 0 bases, and 13 bases lay between the germline ends. The germline V gene has CDR1 SEHNR and CDR2 FQNEAQ (reference sequence). This CDR3 has 15 amino acids. CDR3 residues: CASSLSSTANYGYTF. In DNA form, the CDR3 reads TGTGCCAGCAGCCTATCGTCCACCGCTAACTATGGCTACACCTTC. Looking up the rest from reference TRBV7-9 and TRBJ1-2 gives the full variable domain: DTGVSQNPRHKITKRGQNVTFRCDPISEHNRLYWYRQTLGQGPEFLTYFQNEAQLEKSRLLSDRFSAERPKGSFSTLEIQRTEQGDSAMYLCASSLSSTANYGYTFGSGTRLTVV.

Ten or more counts support this clonotype. This chain joins TRBV9 and TRBJ2-7; D remains unclear. In germline, CDR1 is SGDLS, CDR2 YYNGEE. Trimming took off 1 base at V and 2 bases at J, with 10 bases between the two ends. This CDR3 has 14 residues. Written as DNA, the CDR3 is TGTGCCAGCAGCGTAACGGCTACCGCCTACGAGCAGTACTTC. Amino acid sequence: CASSVTATAYEQYF.

The chain links TRBV20-1 to TRBJ2-5; D is unclear. CDR3 length: 13 amino acids. With 0 bases removed from V and 1 base from J, the gap between germline ends came to 6 bases. Germline CDR1 reads DFQATT; CDR2 reads SNEGSKA (reference sequence). The CDR3 nucleotides are TGCAGTGCTAGAGATGGTCTCCAAGAGACCCAGTACTTC. It yields the protein CSARDGLQETQYF.

Many counts were recorded for this clonotype. V gene TRBV7-8 combines with J gene TRBJ2-5; D remains unclear. Trimming took 1 base from V and 5 from J, leaving 11 bases between them. The CDR3 covers 14 residues. CDR1 and CDR2 from the germline V gene are SGHVS and FQNEAQ. Here the CDR3 DNA reads TGTGCCAGCAGCTTAGATACGGCTTTGGAGACCCAGTACTTC. It yields the protein CASSLDTALETQYF.

This clonotype was seen at least ten times. This rearrangement joins TRBV28 to TRBJ2-5, with D possibly TRBD1 on 5 matching bases. CDR1 is MDHEN and CDR2 is SYDVKM in the germline V gene. The CDR3 consists of 15 residues. V was cut by 1 base and J by 6 bases, with 15 bases left in between. The CDR3 loop is CASSLYLEGAQTQYF. The DNA for the CDR3 is TGTGCCAGCAGTTTATACCTGGAAGGGGCGCAGACCCAGTACTTC.

This clonotype was observed at least ten times. The chain has TRBV28 and TRBJ1-6; D remains unclear. The CDR3 covers 14 residues. The germline V gene encodes CDR1 MDHEN and CDR2 SYDVKM. Trimming took 6 bases from V and 10 from J, leaving 16 bases between them. The CDR3 coding sequence is TGTGCCAGCAGGCCTAAAATCGGTGGGTCACCCCTCCACTTT. Protein sequence: CASRPKIGGSPLHF.

This clonotype occurred many times. The chain combines TRBV25-1 with TRBJ1-3; D is perhaps TRBD1 (6 bases). The ends were cut back, 0 bases at V and 7 bases at J, with 10 bases in the middle. CDR1 and CDR2 (germline): MGHDK, SYGVNS. The CDR3 runs to 14 residues. The CDR3 loop reads CASSEYAGVNTIYF. The CDR3 DNA reads as TGTGCCAGCAGTGAATATGCAGGGGTTAACACCATATATTTT.

This clonotype showed up many times. The chain joins TRBV6-5 to TRBJ2-7, with TRBD2 identical over 13 bases. CDR1 and CDR2 (germline): MNHEY, SVGAGI. The CDR3 has 17 residues. With V trimmed by 7 bases and J by 2 bases, 11 bases remained unmatched. The CDR3 here is CASIRTSGSLTTYEQYF. In DNA, the CDR3 is TGTGCCAGCATTCGGACTAGCGGGAGCCTGACGACCTACGAGCAGTACTTC.

This clonotype was counted many times. V and J are TRBV4-2 and TRBJ2-7; D remains ambiguous. V was pared by 0 bases and J by 4 bases, with 10 bases between. This CDR3 is 14 amino acids long. Germline V gives CDR1 LGHNA, CDR2 YNFKEQ. Written as DNA, the CDR3 is TGTGCCAGCAGCCAAGATGGCCCCTTATACGAGCAGTACTTC. Its translation: CASSQDGPLYEQYF.

This clonotype was counted only a few times. CDR3 sequence (DNA): TGTGCCAGCAGTTACGCTACTAGCGGCTACGAGCAGTACTTC. Protein: CASSYATSGYEQYF. The chain carries TRBV6-2 or TRBV6-3 and TRBJ2-7; TRBD2 agrees at 8 bases. J gave up 3 bases and V 2 bases, and 3 bases lay outside the gene matches. The germline V gene encodes CDR1 MNHEY and CDR2 SVGEGT. The CDR3 spans 14 residues.

V and J are TRBV6-5 and TRBJ1-2; 9 positions agree with TRBD1. The junction had 5 bases not matched to a gene; V was cut back by 2 bases and J by 4 bases. This CDR3 is built from 15 residues. From germline, CDR1 is MNHEY and CDR2 SVGAGI. The chain's CDR3 is CASSYGTGNGYGYTF. CDR3 nucleotides: TGTGCCAGCAGTTACGGGACAGGGAATGGCTATGGCTACACCTTC.

This clonotype was recorded many times. The gene calls are TRBV11-2 and TRBJ2-2, with D tentatively TRBD1 or TRBD2 (5 bases each). The CDR3 length is 16 residues. The V end lost 1 base, the J end lost 6 bases, and 15 bases lay between the germline ends. Germline V gives CDR1 SGHAT, CDR2 FQNNGV. The CDR3 nucleotides read TGTGCCAGCAGCTTAGTGGCCCCCGGGACCGCCGGGGAGCTGTTTTTT. It codes for CASSLVAPGTAGELFF.

The V call is TRBV19, the J call TRBJ2-2; D is unresolved. CDR1 is LNHDA and CDR2 is SQIVND in the germline V gene (reference sequence). The CDR3 runs to 14 residues. Trimming pared 0 bases from V and 3 bases from J, leaving 5 bases between. DNA of the CDR3: TGTGCCAGTAGTATAGAACTCGACACCGGGGAGCTGTTTTTT. Translating it yields CASSIELDTGELFF.

The table lists this clonotype with a few counts. J is TRBJ1-5 and V is TRBV20-1; no firm D call. This CDR3 has 12 amino acids. The V gene lost 6 bases and the J gene lost 6 bases, with 12 bases spanning the gap. The germline CDR1 and CDR2 sequences are DFQATT and SNEGSKA (reference sequence). The chain's CDR3 is CSALPMGQPQHF. The CDR3 bases are TGCAGTGCCCTCCCAATGGGTCAGCCCCAGCATTTT.

This clonotype was observed at least ten times. The chain recombines TRBV29-1 with TRBJ1-2; tentative D call: TRBD1 (6 bases). Looked up from germline, CDR1 is SQVTM and CDR2 is ANQGSEA. This CDR3 region has 13 residues. V dropped 7 bases and J dropped 4 bases, with 16 bases sitting between them. The CDR3 DNA follows: TGCAGCGCCCTTGGGGGCAGGACCTATGGCTACACCTTC. Translated: CSALGGRTYGYTF.

This clonotype was seen a few times. The gene calls are TRBV30 and TRBJ1-2; no reliable D call. The V and J ends lost 2 bases and 7 bases respectively, with 8 bases between them. Germline values: CDR1 GTSNPN, CDR2 SVGIG (reference sequence). This CDR3 spans 11 amino acids. In DNA, the CDR3 is TGTGCCTGGAGTCAGGCACTTGGCTACACCTTC. Translating gives CAWSQALGYTF.